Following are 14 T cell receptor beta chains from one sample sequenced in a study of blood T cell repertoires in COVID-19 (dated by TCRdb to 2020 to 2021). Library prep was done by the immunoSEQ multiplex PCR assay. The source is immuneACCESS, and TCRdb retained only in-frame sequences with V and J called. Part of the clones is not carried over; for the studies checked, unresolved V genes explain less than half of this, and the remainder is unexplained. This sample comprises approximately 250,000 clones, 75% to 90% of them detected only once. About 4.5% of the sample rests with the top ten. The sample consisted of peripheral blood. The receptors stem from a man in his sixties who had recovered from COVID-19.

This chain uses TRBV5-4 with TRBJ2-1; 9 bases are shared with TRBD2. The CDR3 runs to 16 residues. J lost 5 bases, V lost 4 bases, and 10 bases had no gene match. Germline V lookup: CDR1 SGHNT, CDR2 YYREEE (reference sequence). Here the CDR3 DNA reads TGTGCCAGCAGCCAGCCCGGGGCGGGGGGGAACAATGAGCAGTTCTTC. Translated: CASSQPGAGGNNEQFF.

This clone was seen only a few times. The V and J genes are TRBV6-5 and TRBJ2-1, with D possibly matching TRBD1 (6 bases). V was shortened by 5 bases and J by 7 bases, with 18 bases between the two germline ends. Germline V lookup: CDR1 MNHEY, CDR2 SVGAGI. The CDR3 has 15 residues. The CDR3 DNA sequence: TGTGCCAGCAGTCCCTCCCGACAGGTACGGAATGAGCAGTTCTTC. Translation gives CASSPSRQVRNEQFF.

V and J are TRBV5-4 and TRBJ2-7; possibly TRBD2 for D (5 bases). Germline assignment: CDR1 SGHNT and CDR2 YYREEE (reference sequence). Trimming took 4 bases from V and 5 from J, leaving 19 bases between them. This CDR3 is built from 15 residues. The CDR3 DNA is TGTGCCAGCAGCGCCCCGGGAACCGGTGTTAACGAGCAGTACTTC. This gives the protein CASSAPGTGVNEQYF.

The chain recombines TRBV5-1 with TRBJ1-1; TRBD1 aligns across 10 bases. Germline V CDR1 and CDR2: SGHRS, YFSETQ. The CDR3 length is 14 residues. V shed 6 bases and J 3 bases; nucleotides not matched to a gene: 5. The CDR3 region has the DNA TGCGCCAGCAACCGACAGGGGGCTGACACTGAAGCTTTCTTT. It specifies CASNRQGADTEAFF.

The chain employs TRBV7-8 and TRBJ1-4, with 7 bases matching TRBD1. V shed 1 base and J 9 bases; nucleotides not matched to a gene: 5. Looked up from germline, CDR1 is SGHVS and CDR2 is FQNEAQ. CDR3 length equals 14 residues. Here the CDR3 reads CASSLGGGGKKLFF. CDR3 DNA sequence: TGTGCCAGCAGCTTAGGAGGGGGCGGTAAAAAACTGTTTTTT.

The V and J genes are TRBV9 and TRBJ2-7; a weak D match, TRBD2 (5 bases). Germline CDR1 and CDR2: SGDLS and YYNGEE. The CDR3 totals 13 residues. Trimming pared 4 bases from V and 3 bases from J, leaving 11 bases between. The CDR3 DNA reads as TGTGCCAGCAGCCGCGGGCAGAGCTACGAGCAGTACTTC. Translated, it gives CASSRGQSYEQYF.

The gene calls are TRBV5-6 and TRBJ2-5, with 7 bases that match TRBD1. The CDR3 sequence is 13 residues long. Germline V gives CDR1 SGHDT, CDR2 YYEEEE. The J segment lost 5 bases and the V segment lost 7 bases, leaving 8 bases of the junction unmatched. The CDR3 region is CASLTGSSETQYF. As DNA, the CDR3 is TGTGCCAGCCTGACAGGGTCTTCGGAGACCCAGTACTTC.

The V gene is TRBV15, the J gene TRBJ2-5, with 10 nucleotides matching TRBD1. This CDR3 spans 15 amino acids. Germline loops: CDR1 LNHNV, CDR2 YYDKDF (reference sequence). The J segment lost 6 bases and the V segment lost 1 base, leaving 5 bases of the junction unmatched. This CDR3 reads CATSRAGTGVKTQYF. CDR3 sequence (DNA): TGTGCCACCAGCAGAGCCGGGACAGGGGTTAAGACCCAGTACTTC.

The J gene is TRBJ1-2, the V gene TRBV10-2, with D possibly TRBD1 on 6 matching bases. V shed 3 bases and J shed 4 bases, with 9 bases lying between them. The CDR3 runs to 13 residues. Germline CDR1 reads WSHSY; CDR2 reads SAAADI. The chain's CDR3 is CASSDGQRYGYTF. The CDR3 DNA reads TGCGCCAGCAGTGACGGACAGCGCTATGGCTACACCTTC.

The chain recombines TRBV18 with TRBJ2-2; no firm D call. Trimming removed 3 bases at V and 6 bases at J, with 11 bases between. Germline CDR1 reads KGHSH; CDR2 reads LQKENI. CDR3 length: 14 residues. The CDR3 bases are TGTGCCAGCTCACCGCGTTCCCGAGCCGGGGAGCTGTTTTTT. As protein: CASSPRSRAGELFF.

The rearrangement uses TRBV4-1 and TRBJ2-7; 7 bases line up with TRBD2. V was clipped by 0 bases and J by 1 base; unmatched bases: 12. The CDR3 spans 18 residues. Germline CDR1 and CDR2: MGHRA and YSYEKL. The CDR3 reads CASSQDRVAAGVSYEQYF. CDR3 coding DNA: TGCGCCAGCAGCCAAGATCGAGTAGCGGCGGGAGTTTCCTACGAGCAGTACTTC.

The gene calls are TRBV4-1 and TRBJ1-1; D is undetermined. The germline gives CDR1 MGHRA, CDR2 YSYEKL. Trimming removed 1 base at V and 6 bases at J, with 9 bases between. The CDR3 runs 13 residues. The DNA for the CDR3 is TGCGCCAGCAGCCAAGGGGCCTTCGCTGAAGCTTTCTTT. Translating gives CASSQGAFAEAFF.

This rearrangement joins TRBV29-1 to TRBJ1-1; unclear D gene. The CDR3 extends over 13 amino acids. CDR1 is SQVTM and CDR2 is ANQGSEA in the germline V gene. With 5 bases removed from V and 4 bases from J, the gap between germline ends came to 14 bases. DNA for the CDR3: TGCAGCGTTCATGAGGTTCCGGTCACTGAAGCTTTCTTT. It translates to CSVHEVPVTEAFF.

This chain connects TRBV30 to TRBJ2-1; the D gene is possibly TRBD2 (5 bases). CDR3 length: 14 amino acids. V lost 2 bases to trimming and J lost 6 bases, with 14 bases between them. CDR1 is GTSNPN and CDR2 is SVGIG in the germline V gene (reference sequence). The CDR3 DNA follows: TGTGCCTGGAGTTTCTCTACTAGAGGCAATGAGCAGTTCTTC. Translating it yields CAWSFSTRGNEQFF.